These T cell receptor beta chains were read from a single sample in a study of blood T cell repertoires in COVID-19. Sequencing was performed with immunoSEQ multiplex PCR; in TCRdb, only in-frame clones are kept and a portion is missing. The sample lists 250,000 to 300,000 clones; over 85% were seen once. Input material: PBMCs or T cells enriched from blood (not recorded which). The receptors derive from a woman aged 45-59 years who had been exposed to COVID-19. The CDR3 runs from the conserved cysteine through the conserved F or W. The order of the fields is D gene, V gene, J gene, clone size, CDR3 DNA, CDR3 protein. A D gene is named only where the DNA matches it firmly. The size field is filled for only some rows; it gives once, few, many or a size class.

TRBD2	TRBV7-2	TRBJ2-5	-	TGTGCCAGCAGCCCGAGGCGGAGCGGGGGGCTCTTGAGAGAGACCCAGTACTTC	CASSPRRSGGLLRETQYF
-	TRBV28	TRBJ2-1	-	TGTGCCAGCAGGAGCTCTCTTGAGCAGTTCTTC	CASRSSLEQFF
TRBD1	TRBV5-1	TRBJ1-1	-	TGCGCCAGCAGCTTGGTTGTGGGACAGTCCGCCCCTGAAGCTTTCTTT	CASSLVVGQSAPEAFF
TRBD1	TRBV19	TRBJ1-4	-	TGTGCCAGTAGTCAACAGGGGGGAGATGAAAAACTGTTTTTT	CASSQQGGDEKLFF
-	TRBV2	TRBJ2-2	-	TGTGCCAGCAACCTGGATATACACGAGGCCGGGGAGCTGTTTTTT	CASNLDIHEAGELFF
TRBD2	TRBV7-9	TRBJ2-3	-	TGTGCCAGCAGCACGGGGGGATCCACAGATACGCAGTATTTT	CASSTGGSTDTQYF
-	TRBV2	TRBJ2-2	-	TGTGCCAGCAGGTGGGGCGTCACCGGGGAGCTGTTTTTT	CASRWGVTGELFF
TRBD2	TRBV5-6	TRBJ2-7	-	TGTGCCAGCAGCGTAAGCGGGGGGGCTAATCTCTACGAGCAGTACTTC	CASSVSGGANLYEQYF
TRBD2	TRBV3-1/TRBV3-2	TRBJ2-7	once	TGTGCCAGCAGCCTCGCGGGGGGAAGATACGAGCAGTACTTC	CASSLAGGRYEQYF
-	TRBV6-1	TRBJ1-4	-	TGTGCCAGCAGTGAAACTTTAGGAGATGAAAAACTGTTTTTT	CASSETLGDEKLFF
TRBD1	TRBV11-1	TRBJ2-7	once	TGTGCCAGCAGCCGGGACAGGTACGAGCAGTACTTC	CASSRDRYEQYF
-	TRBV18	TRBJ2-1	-	TGTGCCAGCTCTCGACCTACGTACGACGGAGACAATGAGCAGTTCTTC	CASSRPTYDGDNEQFF
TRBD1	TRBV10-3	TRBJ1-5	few	TGTGCCATCAGCGACAGGGGTAGCAATCAGCCCCAGCATTTT	CAISDRGSNQPQHF
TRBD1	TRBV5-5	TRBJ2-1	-	TGTGCCAGCAGCTTCACAGGACAGGCCTACAATGAGCAGTTCTTC	CASSFTGQAYNEQFF
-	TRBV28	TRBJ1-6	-	TGTGCCAGCAGTGTCGGACATAGCAATTCACCCCTCCACTTT	CASSVGHSNSPLHF
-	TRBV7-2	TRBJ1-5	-	TGTGCCAGCAGCTTAGACCCCGCCTCCTACCAGCCCCAGCATTTT	CASSLDPASYQPQHF
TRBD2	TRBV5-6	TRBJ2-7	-	TGTGCCAGCAATTCGGGGGGACCATCCTACGAGCAGTACTTC	CASNSGGPSYEQYF
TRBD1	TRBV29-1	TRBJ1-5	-	TGCAGCGTCAGACAGGGGTATCAGCCCCAGCATTTT	CSVRQGYQPQHF
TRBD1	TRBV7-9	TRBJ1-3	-	TGTGCCAGCAGTCGACAGGGGGAGGAAAACACCATATATTTT	CASSRQGEENTIYF
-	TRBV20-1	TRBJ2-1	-	TGCAGTGCTAGTAGGAGGGCAGAAGGCCGTGATGAGCAGTTCTTC	CSASRRAEGRDEQFF
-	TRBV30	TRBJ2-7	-	TGTGCCTGGAGTCGCCGTGGGGGCCCCAGGGCCTACGAGCAGTACTTC	CAWSRRGGPRAYEQYF
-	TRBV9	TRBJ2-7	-	TGTGCCAGCAGCGCGGGTCCGCTTACCTACGAGCAGTACTTC	CASSAGPLTYEQYF